This T cell receptor beta chain was sequenced for a study of lymphopenia after photon versus proton radiotherapy. Germline V gene sequence: CDR1 MNHEY, CDR2 SVGAGI. V was trimmed by 6 bases and J by 4 bases, leaving 12 bases between them. The CDR3 consists of 14 residues. Broader study findings: After lymphocyte nadir, photon-treated repertoires showed oligoclonal expansion, especially CD8+ Temra.

Generated by immunoSEQ multiplex PCR, the TCRdb table keeps only in-frame clones and is missing some. Of tens of thousands of clones listed, about 81% are singletons. In this sample, this clone is medium-sized. As yet, its antigen is unknown. The specimen comprised peripheral blood, sampled from a patient treated with proton-based radiotherapy. This TCR was sampled from a man aged 60-69 years with pancreatic cancer. The chain is built from TRBV6-5 and TRBJ2-2, with D possibly matching TRBD2 (5 bases). CDR3 DNA: TGTGCCAGCAGACTGGGAGTATCCACCGGGGAGCTGTTTTTT. It translates to CASRLGVSTGELFF.